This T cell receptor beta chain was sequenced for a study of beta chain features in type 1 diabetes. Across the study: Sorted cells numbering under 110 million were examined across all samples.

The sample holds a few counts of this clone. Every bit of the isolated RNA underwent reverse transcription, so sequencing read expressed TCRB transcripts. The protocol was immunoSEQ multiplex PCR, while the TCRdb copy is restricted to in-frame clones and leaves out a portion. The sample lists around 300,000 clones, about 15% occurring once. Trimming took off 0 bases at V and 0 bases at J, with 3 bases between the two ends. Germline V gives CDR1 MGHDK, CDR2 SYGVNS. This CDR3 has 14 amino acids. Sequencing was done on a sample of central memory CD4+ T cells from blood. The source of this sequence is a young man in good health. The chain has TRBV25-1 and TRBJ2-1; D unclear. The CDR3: CASSEYNSYNEQFF. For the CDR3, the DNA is TGTGCCAGCAGTGAATATAACTCCTACAATGAGCAGTTCTTC.